Reported below is one T cell receptor (beta chain). This CDR3 has 16 residues. While infection was still active, Seattle patients were enrolled and then followed longitudinally. This sample was included in a study of blood T cell repertoires in COVID-19. Background on the study: Researchers got acute and convalescent COVID-19 samples from the United States, Italy and Spain. From T cells, B-cell-depleted T cells, or PBMCs came the material, which was cDNA or gDNA.

Authors' analysis steps: Amplification from reference gene primers served as the basis for estimated nucleated cell counts. Repertoires were generated with immunoSEQ multiplex PCR, while TCRdb's copy carries only in-frame clones and drops some. V and J calls and clone size are given by that table; D and trimming were obtained from the DNA. The sample holds approximately 69,000 clones, roughly four fifths seen once. This receptor was taken from a man aged 50 to 59 with COVID-19, enrolled during active disease. The chain carries TRBV21-1 and TRBJ1-6; TRBD1 is the table's D call, not checked against the DNA. TRBV21-1 has pseudogene status. Input material: peripheral blood. This CDR3 reads CASSKDKHLVNSPLHF. CDR3 bases: TGTGCCAGCAGCAAAGATAAACACCTGGTTAATTCACCCCTCCACTTT.